These 23 T cell receptor beta chains came from one sample sequenced in a study of blood T cell repertoires in COVID-19. Profiled with immunoSEQ multiplex PCR; TCRdb holds only in-frame clones, not every one. The data contain hundreds of thousands of clones, around 82% of them seen just once; the ten biggest clones take up 7% to 10%. The sequenced sample was peripheral blood. These receptors were taken from a woman aged 50 to 65 with acute or convalescent COVID-19.

V and J are TRBV28 and TRBJ2-7, with 7 bases identical to TRBD1. CDR1 MDHEN and CDR2 SYDVKM come from the germline V gene. The V segment lost 6 bases and the J segment 3 bases; nucleotides outside the gene matches: 8. The length of the CDR3 is 14 residues. The CDR3 DNA is TGTGCCAGCAGGCCCAGGGGGACCTACTACGAGCAGTACTTC. Translation gives CASRPRGTYYEQYF.

Comment on this clone: Mismatch with germline at one junction end may stem from a read error. CDR3 nucleotides: TGTGCCAGCTGCCCCCCAGGGTATCAAGGGACCCAGTACTTC. Translating gives CASCPPGYQGTQYF. V usage is TRBV28 and J usage is TRBJ2-5; D is possibly TRBD1 (5 bases). CDR1 is MDHEN, CDR2 SYDVKM, per germline. The CDR3 covers 14 residues.

The chain carries TRBV2 and TRBJ2-5; 9 bases match TRBD2. V lost 3 bases to trimming and J lost 5 bases; unmatched junction nucleotides: 10. This CDR3 is built from 16 residues. Germline-derived CDR1 and CDR2 are SNHLY and FYNNEI. In DNA form, the CDR3 reads TGTGCCAGCAGTGACCCCCCTAGCGGGACTTGGGAGACCCAGTACTTC. Its translation is CASSDPPSGTWETQYF.

This chain connects TRBV12-3 or TRBV12-4 to TRBJ1-1, with D possibly TRBD1 on 5 matching bases. V dropped 6 bases and J dropped 8 bases, with 16 bases sitting between them. The CDR3 length is 13 residues. The CDR3 here is CASSPGSQGEAFF. As DNA, the CDR3 is TGTGCCAGCAGCCCCGGGTCCCAGGGAGAAGCTTTCTTT.

CDR3 in amino acids: CSVGALAMRETQYF. The CDR3 DNA sequence: TGCAGCGTTGGAGCACTAGCGATGCGAGAGACCCAGTACTTC. V and J are TRBV29-1 and TRBJ2-5; 7 bases align to TRBD2. Germline CDR1 is SQVTM and CDR2 is ANQGSEA. The CDR3 covers 14 residues. The trim removed 4 bases at V and 4 bases at J, leaving 9 bases unmatched.

This chain connects TRBV28 to TRBJ1-5; tentative D call: TRBD1 (6 bases). The V gene lost 10 bases and the J gene lost 11 bases, with 24 bases spanning the gap. The CDR3 contains 14 residues. Germline CDR1 and CDR2: MDHEN and SYDVKM. The CDR3 region is CAIKTGYTNLAQHF. CDR3 coding DNA: TGTGCCATAAAAACAGGGTATACCAATCTGGCCCAGCATTTT.

V gene TRBV19 combines with J gene TRBJ1-2; 8 nucleotides align to TRBD1. The CDR3 has 12 residues. From germline, CDR1 is LNHDA and CDR2 SQIVND (reference sequence). Trimming took 9 bases from V and 6 from J; bases not matched to a gene: 6. CDR3 sequence: CASRDRLNGYTF. CDR3 in DNA: TGTGCCAGCCGGGACAGGTTGAATGGCTACACCTTC. Complete variable domain (other parts from reference TRBV19 and TRBJ1-2): DGGITQSPKYLFRKEGQNVTLSCEQNLNHDAMYWYRQDPGQGLRLIYYSQIVNDFQKGDIAEGYSVSREKKESFPLTVTSAQKNPTAFYLCASRDRLNGYTFGSGTRLTVV.

The J gene is TRBJ1-3, the V gene TRBV28, with D tentatively TRBD1 (6 bases). Germline CDR1 is MDHEN and CDR2 is SYDVKM. The CDR3 covers 16 residues. Trimming left V 2 bases short and J 3 bases short, with 14 bases between. The CDR3 region has the DNA TGTGCCAGCAGTTTAGGGGGGGCGGCTCGTGGAAACACCATATATTTT. Translated: CASSLGGAARGNTIYF.

The rearrangement uses TRBV7-2 and TRBJ1-1, with D possibly TRBD1 on 6 matching bases. From germline, CDR1 is SGHTA and CDR2 FQGNSA. With 4 bases removed from V and 6 bases from J, the gap between germline ends came to 15 bases. CDR3 length equals 14 residues. CDR3 DNA: TGTGCCAGCAGCTCGAGCCCAGGGGTTGCTGAAGCTTTCTTT. As protein: CASSSSPGVAEAFF.

This clone was seen just once. The chain links TRBV4-1 to TRBJ2-3; weak D call: TRBD1 (6 bases). The CDR3 extends over 16 amino acids. The V end was cut by 0 bases, the J end by 0 bases, with 10 bases between. Germline loops: CDR1 MGHRA, CDR2 YSYEKL. The CDR3 bases are TGCGCCAGCAGCCAAGAGTTCAGGGGTAGCACAGATACGCAGTATTTT. This gives the protein CASSQEFRGSTDTQYF.

The V and J genes are TRBV18 and TRBJ1-2, with D possibly matching TRBD1 (5 bases). Germline assignment: CDR1 KGHSH and CDR2 LQKENI. V lost 3 bases to trimming and J lost 4 bases, with 15 bases between them. This CDR3 comprises 15 residues. The DNA for the CDR3 is TGTGCCAGCTCACCGTCGGGGGAGGCCTTCTATGGCTACACCTTC. Translation gives CASSPSGEAFYGYTF.

The rearrangement links TRBV4-1 to TRBJ1-5; D might be TRBD1 (6 bases). The CDR3 extends over 16 amino acids. Trimming cost V 3 bases and J 11 bases, with 23 bases left between them. Germline V gives CDR1 MGHRA, CDR2 YSYEKL. DNA of the CDR3: TGCGCCAGCAGCCAGGGGGACACAAGCGAGGAGGAGTCCCAGCATTTT. It yields the protein CASSQGDTSEEESQHF.

V gene TRBV5-6 combines with J gene TRBJ1-2; D possibly corresponds to TRBD1 (5 bases). Deletions cut 1 base from V and 9 bases from J, with 13 bases between. The V gene's germline CDR1 is SGHDT and CDR2 YYEEEE. This CDR3 is 13 amino acids long. DNA of the CDR3: TGTGCCAGCAGCTTGAGGGGTTTTTTGCGCTACACCTTC. This translates into CASSLRGFLRYTF.

The chain links TRBV30 to TRBJ2-7, with 8 bases matching TRBD1. The length of the CDR3 is 12 residues. The V and J ends lost 5 bases and 3 bases, in that order; junction bases with no gene match: 3. The V gene's germline CDR1 is GTSNPN and CDR2 SVGIG (reference sequence). CDR3 sequence: CAWGQGLYEQYF. The CDR3 coding sequence is TGTGCCTGGGGACAGGGCCTCTACGAGCAGTACTTC.

This chain links TRBV5-1 with TRBJ1-1, with 7 positions matching TRBD1. The CDR3 loop spans 16 amino acids. The trim removed 0 bases at V and 0 bases at J, leaving 5 bases unmatched. CDR1 and CDR2 (germline): SGHRS, YFSETQ. The CDR3: CASSLGQGLVNTEAFF. CDR3 sequence (DNA): TGCGCCAGCAGCTTGGGACAGGGACTAGTGAACACTGAAGCTTTCTTT.

The V call is TRBV24-1, the J call TRBJ2-7; 10 positions agree with TRBD1. The ends lost 7 bases at V and 4 bases at J; junction bases unmatched: 9. Per germline, CDR1 KGHDR and CDR2 SFDVKD. The length of the CDR3 is 15 residues. This CDR3 is CATSAGQGGWYEQYF. The CDR3 DNA reads as TGTGCCACCAGCGCCGGACAGGGGGGATGGTACGAGCAGTACTTC.

This chain uses TRBV6-5 with TRBJ2-4, with D possibly matching TRBD1 (5 bases). Germline lookup yields CDR1 MNHEY and CDR2 SVGAGI. The CDR3 totals 14 residues. Trimming took 6 bases from V and 0 from J, leaving 9 bases between them. The CDR3 loop is CASRDSLAKNIQYF. The CDR3, as DNA: TGTGCCAGCAGAGACAGTTTAGCCAAAAACATTCAGTACTTC.

The rearrangement uses TRBV20-1 and TRBJ1-1; 7 nucleotides agree with TRBD1. The CDR3 spans 13 residues. Trimming cost V 3 bases and J 4 bases; bases outside gene matches: 5. Germline CDR1 reads DFQATT; CDR2 reads SNEGSKA (reference sequence). As DNA, the CDR3 is TGCAGTGCTAGTGACTCAGGGGGCACTGAAGCTTTCTTT. Its translation: CSASDSGGTEAFF.

The chain carries TRBV5-6 and TRBJ2-7, with TRBD2 as a possible D gene (5 bases). V gave up 4 bases and J gave up 2 bases, with 13 bases separating them. Germline V gene lookup returns CDR1 SGHDT and CDR2 YYEEEE. CDR3 size: 14 residues. The CDR3 protein is CASSHGRGTYEQYF. The CDR3 DNA reads as TGTGCCAGCAGCCATGGGAGAGGTACCTACGAGCAGTACTTC. Complete variable domain (other parts from reference TRBV5-6 and TRBJ2-7): DAGVTQSPTHLIKTRGQQVTLRCSPKSGHDTVSWYQQALGQGPQFIFQYYEEEERQRGNFPDRFSGHQFPNYSSELNVNALLLGDSALYLCASSHGRGTYEQYFGPGTRLTVT.

The chain joins TRBV18 to TRBJ2-2; TRBD2 is a possible D gene (5 bases). Looked up from germline, CDR1 is KGHSH and CDR2 is LQKENI. This CDR3 contains 16 residues. V gave up 0 bases and J gave up 0 bases, with 8 bases separating them. CDR3 nucleotides: TGTGCCAGCTCACCACCGGCCGGGACGAACACCGGGGAGCTGTTTTTT. Translated: CASSPPAGTNTGELFF.

V and J are TRBV7-9 and TRBJ2-7; the match to TRBD1 covers 8 bases. Trimming took 5 bases from V and 4 from J; bases not matched to a gene: 10. CDR1 and CDR2 (germline): SEHNR, FQNEAQ (reference sequence). The CDR3 length is 15 residues. The CDR3 sequence is CASSARQGKTYEQYF. The CDR3 DNA reads TGTGCCAGCAGCGCCCGACAGGGGAAGACTTACGAGCAGTACTTC.

The chain links TRBV6-6 to TRBJ2-1, with 8 bases identical to TRBD2. Trimming removed 7 bases from V and 6 bases from J; junction bases left unmatched: 8. The germline gives CDR1 MNHNY, CDR2 SVGAGI (reference sequence). The CDR3 has 14 amino acids. The CDR3: CASNGGRTSNEQFF. CDR3 coding DNA: TGTGCCAGCAATGGCGGGAGGACGTCCAATGAGCAGTTCTTC.

V gene TRBV7-2 combines with J gene TRBJ1-5; 9 positions agree with TRBD1. Trimming removed 5 bases from V and 3 bases from J; junction bases left unmatched: 5. CDR3 length: 15 amino acids. Germline V gives CDR1 SGHTA, CDR2 FQGNSA. In nucleotides, the CDR3 is TGTGCCAGCAGCGCTCGGACAGGGGACAATCAGCCCCAGCATTTT. Residues: CASSARTGDNQPQHF.